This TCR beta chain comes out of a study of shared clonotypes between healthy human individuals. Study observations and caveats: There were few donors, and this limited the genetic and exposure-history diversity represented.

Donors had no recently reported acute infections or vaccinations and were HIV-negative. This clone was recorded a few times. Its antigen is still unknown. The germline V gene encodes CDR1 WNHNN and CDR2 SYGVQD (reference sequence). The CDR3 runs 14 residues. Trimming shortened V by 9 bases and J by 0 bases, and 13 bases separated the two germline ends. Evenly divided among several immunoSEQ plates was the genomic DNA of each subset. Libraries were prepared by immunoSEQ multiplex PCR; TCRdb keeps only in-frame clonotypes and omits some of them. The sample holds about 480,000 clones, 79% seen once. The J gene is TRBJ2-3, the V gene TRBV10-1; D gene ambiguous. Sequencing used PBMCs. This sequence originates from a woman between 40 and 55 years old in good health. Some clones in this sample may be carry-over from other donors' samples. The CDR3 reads CASSLDLSTDTQYF. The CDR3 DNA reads TGCGCCAGTTCCCTGGACCTCAGCACAGATACGCAGTATTTT.